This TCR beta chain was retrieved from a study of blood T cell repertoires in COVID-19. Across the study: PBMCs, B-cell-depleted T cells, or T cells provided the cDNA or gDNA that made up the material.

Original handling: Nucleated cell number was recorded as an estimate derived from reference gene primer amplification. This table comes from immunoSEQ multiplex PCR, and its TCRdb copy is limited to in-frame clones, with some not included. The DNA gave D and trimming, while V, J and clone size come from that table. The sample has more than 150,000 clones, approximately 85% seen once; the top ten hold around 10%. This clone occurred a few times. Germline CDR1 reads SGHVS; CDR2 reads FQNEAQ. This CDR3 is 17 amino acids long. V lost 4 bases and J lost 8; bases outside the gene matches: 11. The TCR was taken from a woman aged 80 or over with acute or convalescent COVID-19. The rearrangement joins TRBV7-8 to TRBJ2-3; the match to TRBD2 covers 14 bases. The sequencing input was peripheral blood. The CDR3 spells CASSSRLAGGAVGTQYF. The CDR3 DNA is TGTGCCAGCAGCTCCCGACTAGCGGGAGGGGCGGTCGGTACGCAGTATTTT.